This TCR beta chain stems from a study of blood T cell repertoires in COVID-19. Overall study context: In each case, the material was cDNA or gDNA derived from T cells, B-cell-depleted T cells, or PBMCs.

CDR1 is KGHSH, CDR2 LQKENI, per germline. V dropped 3 bases and J dropped 1 base, with 15 bases sitting between them. This CDR3 region has 16 residues. The study assigned cohorts using participant-reported clinical history. Two negative PCRs, clearance, or symptom resolution had been documented for recovered Cohort 3 donors. In the original workflow: Reference gene primer amplification yielded estimated nucleated cell counts. The repertoire was sequenced with immunoSEQ multiplex PCR; TCRdb's copy has only in-frame clones and lacks some. Clonal size and the V and J genes are those of that table, whereas D and trimming came from the DNA. Among 350,000 to 450,000 clones, nearly 90% were seen once, and the ten largest hold around 1.7%.

Specimen: PBMCs or T cells enriched from blood (not recorded which). The receptor's source is a woman between 25 and 40 years old who had recovered from COVID-19. The chain joins TRBV18 to TRBJ1-1; D is unresolved. The CDR3 nucleotides are TGTGCCAGCTCACCCCTCCCCCAGCGGGGGAACACTGAAGCTTTCTTT. Its translation: CASSPLPQRGNTEAFF.